Sequencing of this T cell receptor beta chain was carried out in a study of T cells in Graves' hyperthyroidism and ophthalmopathy. What was amplified from RNA transcripts were TCR beta CDR3 regions. A first-round RT-PCR of the TCR CDR3 used the HTBI primer set. TCRdb re-called the multiplex PCR reads through MiXCR, storing one row per CDR3 protein. The top ten clones hold roughly a sixth of a sample with under 750,000 distinct CDR3 sequences, 15% to 20% of them seen once. Among the patients, aged 18 to 65, hyperthyroidism was newly diagnosed and had lasted under 2 months. Clinical symptoms, serum thyroxine, TRAb, thyroid ultrasound and orbital computed tomography established diagnosis. It was 8 to 10 ml of fresh peripheral blood that supplied the PBMCs. CDR1 is SEHNR, CDR2 FQNEAQ, per germline (reference sequence). The CDR3 covers 16 residues. Trimming removed 4 bases at V and 6 bases at J, with 19 bases between.

This TCR derives from a woman between 50 and 59 years old with Graves' hyperthyroidism that later progressed to Graves' ophthalmopathy. Sequences were obtained from blood. The genes are TRBV7-9 and TRBJ2-1; D may be TRBD1 (5 bases). CDR3 sequence reads: CASSSRGSRGINEQFF. The DNA of the CDR3 is TGTGCCAGCAGCTCTAGGGGCTCAAGGGGTATCAATGAGCAGTTCTTC.